The sequence of this TCR beta chain was determined in a study of CD8 T cells in ankylosing spondylitis. Quantitative 5'-RACE was performed with molecular barcodes, and it yielded the TCR beta libraries. TCRdb passed the 5' RACE reads through MiXCR, listing each CDR3 protein once. The sample contains 800,000 to 900,000 distinct CDR3 sequences, approximately 12% of which appear only once. This clonotype was seen at least ten times. Its antigen remains unidentified. Findings and limits, study-wide: A TCR beta motif made of fewer than ten highly homologous variants seemed typical of ankylosing spondylitis blood. Enrichment of disease-linked clones was reportedly significant in matched ankylosing spondylitis synovial fluid. Past studies reported some motif variants in reactive arthritis synovial fluid and blood. Clones linked to disease, bearing a CD8+ phenotype, were relatively rare in peripheral blood.

The CDR3 contains 15 residues. V was shortened by 0 bases and J by 4 bases, with 12 bases between the two germline ends. Looked up from germline, CDR1 is LNHNV and CDR2 is YYDKDF (reference sequence). The rearrangement joins TRBV15 to TRBJ2-5, with D perhaps being TRBD1 or TRBD2 (5 bases each). Sequencing was carried out using blood, either unsorted or a sorted T cell fraction (not recorded which). The TCR was taken from a male donor with ankylosing spondylitis. The CDR3 spells CATSRDARDGETQYF. DNA for the CDR3: TGTGCCACCAGCAGAGATGCTAGGGACGGAGAGACCCAGTACTTC.